This passage covers 15 T cell receptor beta chains from one sample sequenced in a study of early T cells in non-severe SARS-CoV-2 infection. One entry per CDR3 protein results from TCRdb running MiXCR on the 5' RACE reads. Here the sample spans 40,000 to 55,000 distinct CDR3 sequences, approximately 6.1% being singletons. The source was whole blood, collected at baseline. The receptors were gathered from an adult who was a healthcare worker with PCR-confirmed SARS-CoV-2 infection or an uninfected control (not recorded which).

This chain connects TRBV7-2 to TRBJ1-2, with D possibly being TRBD1 (6 bases). There are 15 residues in the CDR3. The ends were cut back, 5 bases at V and 6 bases at J, with 19 bases in the middle. The germline V gene encodes CDR1 SGHTA and CDR2 FQGNSA. The DNA of the CDR3 is TGTGCCAGCAGCCCGAGGGTCAGGGGCTGGGATGGCTACACCTTC. Translating it yields CASSPRVRGWDGYTF.

At least ten counts were recorded for this clonotype. The chain is built from TRBV12-3 or TRBV12-4 and TRBJ1-5; perhaps TRBD1 as D (5 bases). The V and J ends lost 7 bases and 7 bases respectively, with 20 bases between them. This CDR3 region has 15 residues. The CDR3: CASTAGVSGEQPQHF. CDR3 coding DNA: TGTGCCAGCACCGCGGGGGTAAGCGGTGAGCAGCCCCAGCATTTT.

This clonotype was counted at least ten times. J is TRBJ2-3 and V is TRBV28; D gene unclear. The CDR3 covers 13 residues. Looked up from germline, CDR1 is MDHEN and CDR2 is SYDVKM. Between the trimmed V and J ends, which lost 11 bases and 2 bases, there was a span of 14 bases. For the CDR3, the DNA is TGTGCCTGCATCGATGGGGACACAGATACGCAGTATTTT. This translates into CACIDGDTDTQYF. The whole variable domain, remainder taken from reference TRBV28 and TRBJ2-3, is DVKVTQSSRYLVKRTGEKVFLECVQDMDHENMFWYRQDPGLGLRLIYFSYDVKMKEKGDIPEGYSVSREKKERFSLILESASTNQTSMYLCACIDGDTDTQYFGPGTRLTVL.

This clonotype was detected a few times. The chain recombines TRBV7-8 with TRBJ1-2; TRBD1 aligns across 8 bases. Trimming at V came to 5 bases and at J to 6 bases, leaving 8 bases not matched to a gene. The CDR3 covers 14 residues. Looked up from germline, CDR1 is SGHVS and CDR2 is FQNEAQ. This CDR3 is CASSPRTGLDGYTF. In DNA, the CDR3 is TGTGCCAGCAGCCCGAGGACAGGGCTCGATGGCTACACCTTC. The variable domain in full, completed from reference TRBV7-8 and TRBJ1-2, reads GAGVSQSPRYKVAKRGQDVALRCDPISGHVSLFWYQQALGQGPEFLTYFQNEAQLDKSGLPSDRFFAERPEGSVSTLKIQRTQQEDSAVYLCASSPRTGLDGYTFGSGTRLTVV.

V usage is TRBV5-4 and J usage is TRBJ1-1; D unclear. Germline V gene data show CDR1 as SGHNT and CDR2 as YYREEE (reference sequence). The CDR3 length is 14 residues. V was cut by 2 bases and J by 2 bases, with 10 bases left in between. The CDR3 is CASSFGGGNTEAFF. The CDR3 DNA reads TGTGCCAGCAGCTTCGGTGGAGGAAACACTGAAGCTTTCTTT.

This rearrangement joins TRBV15 to TRBJ1-1; D gene unclear. The CDR3 has 15 amino acids. The germline V gene has CDR1 LNHNV and CDR2 YYDKDF (reference sequence). Trimming took 0 bases from V and 0 from J, leaving 8 bases between them. DNA of the CDR3: TGTGCCACCAGCAGAGATCGAGGCATGAACACTGAAGCTTTCTTT. This translates into CATSRDRGMNTEAFF.

J is TRBJ2-1 and V is TRBV11-3; TRBD2 might be the D (6 bases). The CDR3 loop spans 15 amino acids. CDR1 is SGHNT and CDR2 is YENEEA in the germline V gene. Trimming left V 0 bases short and J 5 bases short, with 11 bases between. DNA of the CDR3: TGTGCCAGCAGCTTAGACTCAGGAGGGAACAATGAGCAGTTCTTC. Amino acids: CASSLDSGGNNEQFF.

This clonotype appeared a few times. The chain is built from TRBV20-1 and TRBJ2-1; TRBD2 aligns across 10 bases. The CDR3 has 16 residues. The junction had 12 bases not matched to a gene; V was cut back by 0 bases and J by 10 bases. CDR1 DFQATT and CDR2 SNEGSKA come from the germline V gene (reference sequence). CDR3 region: CSARDLQRGGPREQFF. In DNA form, the CDR3 reads TGCAGTGCTAGAGATCTTCAGCGGGGGGGCCCCAGGGAGCAGTTCTTC.

This chain joins TRBV2 and TRBJ1-2; a weak D match, TRBD1 (5 bases). Germline CDR1 is SNHLY and CDR2 is FYNNEI. The CDR3 runs 15 residues. V lost 5 bases, J lost 6 bases, and 19 bases lay in between. DNA for the CDR3: TGTGCCAGCAGTAGGGGAGACAGCGGGTTGCATGGCTACACCTTC. As protein: CASSRGDSGLHGYTF. Complete variable domain (other parts from reference TRBV2 and TRBJ1-2): EPEVTQTPSHQVTQMGQEVILRCVPISNHLYFYWYRQILGQKVEFLVSFYNNEISEKSEIFDDQFSVERPDGSNFTLKIRSTKLEDSAMYFCASSRGDSGLHGYTFGSGTRLTVV.

The chain joins TRBV5-4 to TRBJ2-3; TRBD2 aligns across 9 bases. Germline V gene sequence: CDR1 SGHNT, CDR2 YYREEE (reference sequence). V shed 0 bases and J 1 base; nucleotides not matched to a gene: 12. CDR3 length equals 19 residues. CDR3 sequence (DNA): TGTGCCAGCAGCTTGGGGTTGGATAGCGGGGGCCCCGGCACAGATACGCAGTATTTT. It specifies CASSLGLDSGGPGTDTQYF.

This clonotype has at least ten counts. V gene TRBV27 combines with J gene TRBJ2-2; unclear D gene. Between the trimmed V and J ends, which lost 7 bases and 8 bases, there was a span of 14 bases. Germline CDR1 MNHEY, CDR2 SMNVEV (reference sequence). The CDR3 has 13 residues. In DNA form, the CDR3 reads TGTGCCAGCACTAAGAACACAGTTGGGGAGCTGTTTTTT. It is translated as CASTKNTVGELFF.

This clonotype turned up a few times. The chain is built from TRBV3-1 and TRBJ2-7; D is unclear. The V end was cut by 0 bases, the J end by 2 bases, with 5 bases between. Germline loops: CDR1 LGHDT, CDR2 YNNKEL (reference sequence). The CDR3 extends over 13 amino acids. The CDR3 sequence: CASSQDRAYEQYF. The CDR3 region has the DNA TGTGCCAGCAGCCAAGATCGGGCCTACGAGCAGTACTTC.

This clonotype has a count of ten or more. The junction does not match germline at one end; this may be a read error. J is TRBJ2-2 and V is TRBV29-1, with D perhaps TRBD2 (6 bases). The CDR3 sequence is 13 residues long. The germline V gene encodes CDR1 SQVTM and CDR2 ANQGSEA. The CDR3 bases are TGCAGCGTTGAACGGGGGAACGCCGGGGAGCTGTTTTTT. This encodes CSVERGNAGELFF.

This clonotype was observed many times. A junction end diverges from the germline sequence, so it may reflect a read error. The chain recombines TRBV12-3 or TRBV12-4 with TRBJ2-7, with TRBD1 matching over 10 bases. The CDR3 is 13 amino acids. CDR3 DNA sequence: TGTGCCAGCAGTTTAGCGGCTGGGACAGGGGTACACTTC. It yields the protein CASSLAAGTGVHF.

This clonotype has only a few counts. The chain couples TRBV27 to TRBJ2-1, with 12 nucleotides matching TRBD2. The germline V gene has CDR1 MNHEY and CDR2 SMNVEV (reference sequence). The junction had 12 bases not matched to a gene; V was cut back by 5 bases and J by 7 bases. The length of the CDR3 is 17 residues. CDR3 protein: CASSPRQLAGGSNEQFF. DNA for the CDR3: TGTGCCAGCAGTCCGCGTCAACTAGCGGGAGGATCTAATGAGCAGTTCTTC.